Listed below are T cell receptor beta chains from one sample, sequenced in a study of CD8 T cells in ankylosing spondylitis. TCRdb passed the 5' RACE reads through MiXCR, listing each CDR3 protein once. The table has hundreds of thousands of distinct CDR3 sequences, 10% to 13% seen once. The sequencing input was blood, either unsorted or a sorted T cell fraction (not recorded which). These receptors were obtained from a male donor with ankylosing spondylitis or in good health (not recorded which). The CDR3 runs from the conserved cysteine through the conserved F or W. The order of the fields is V gene, D gene, CDR3 protein. The D gene is left open where the match is weak.

>TRBV3-1|NA
CASSQDWGSHNEQFF
>TRBV20-1|NA
CSGLPPSFAEAFF
>TRBV27|NA
CASMGFQVRNEQFF
>TRBV10-3|NA
CAISPRELLTGANVLTF
>TRBV5-5|TRBD1
CASSSTPDRGRSTEAFF
>TRBV7-8|TRBD1
CASSFTGAVGNQPQHF
>TRBV24-1|TRBD1
CATSDSGRGPDEQYF
>TRBV3-1|NA
CASSQSGIEKLFF
>TRBV18|NA
CASSPRGPHPSYTQYF
>TRBV5-1|NA
CASSLGWETQYF
>TRBV4-2|NA
CASSQYRETGNTIYF
>TRBV11-2|NA
CASSLGGLGTYEQYF
>TRBV5-1|NA
CASSLEGWALDTDTQYF
>TRBV20-1|NA
CSASRDLNTEAFF
>TRBV29-1|NA
CSARASQDGEQYF
>TRBV12-3/TRBV12-4|NA
CASSSQWGGYTF
>TRBV7-8|TRBD1
CASRDRGLDGNQPQHF